This T cell receptor beta chain was sequenced in a study of blood T cell repertoires in COVID-19. Study in general: Specimens from acute and convalescent COVID-19 originated in the United States, Italy and Spain. T cells, B-cell-depleted T cells, or PBMCs supplied cDNA or gDNA.

Patients of the Seattle cohort, enrolled during active infection, were followed longitudinally. In this sample, this clone turned up once. The table came from immunoSEQ multiplex PCR; TCRdb's copy has only in-frame clones and leaves some out. The repertoire has 250,000 or so clones, approximately 88% of them found once; the top ten carry just under 6.5%. Sequencing input: peripheral blood. The source of this sequence is a woman aged 30 to 39 with COVID-19, enrolled during active disease.

This CDR3 reads CASRRTGGNNQPQHF. Written as DNA, the CDR3 is TGTGCCAGCAGGCGGACAGGGGGGAACAATCAGCCCCAGCATTTT. The chain combines TRBV28 with TRBJ1-5; 10 bases are a match to TRBD1. The V gene's germline CDR1 is MDHEN and CDR2 SYDVKM. V lost 6 bases to trimming and J lost 3 bases; unmatched junction nucleotides: 5. This CDR3 is 15 amino acids long.